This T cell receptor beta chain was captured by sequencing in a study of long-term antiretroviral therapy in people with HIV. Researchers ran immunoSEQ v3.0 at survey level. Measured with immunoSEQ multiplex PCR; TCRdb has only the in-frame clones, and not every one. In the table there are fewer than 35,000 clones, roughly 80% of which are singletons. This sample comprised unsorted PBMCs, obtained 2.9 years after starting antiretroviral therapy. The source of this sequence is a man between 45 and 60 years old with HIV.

The CDR3 loop is CASSLSGQGHEQFF. CDR3 coding DNA: TGTGCCAGCAGCTTATCGGGACAGGGGCATGAGCAGTTCTTC. The rearrangement uses TRBV7-3 and TRBJ2-1; 10 positions agree with TRBD1. With 2 bases clipped from V and 8 bases from J, the junction kept 3 bases outside the gene matches. The CDR3 runs 14 residues. Germline values: CDR1 SGHTA, CDR2 FQGTGA.